The 8 T cell receptor beta chains given below trace back to one sample, sequenced in a study of blood T cell repertoires in COVID-19. The method was immunoSEQ multiplex PCR; TCRdb's version includes in-frame clones alone and lacks a portion of them. The table shows about 190,000 clones, with about 85% occurring only once. The source material was PBMCs or T cells enriched from blood (not recorded which). The receptors originated from a woman in her forties in a cohort exposed to, infected with or recovered from COVID-19 (not recorded which).

This clone was observed a single time. The chain joins TRBV30 to TRBJ2-3; TRBD2 matches at 9 bases. The V segment lost 0 bases and the J segment 2 bases; nucleotides outside the gene matches: 6. The germline CDR1 and CDR2 sequences are GTSNPN and SVGIG (reference sequence). This CDR3 contains 16 residues. The chain's CDR3 is CAWSVKGGRATDTQYF. DNA of the CDR3: TGTGCCTGGAGTGTAAAGGGCGGGAGGGCCACAGATACGCAGTATTTT. Supplemented by reference TRBV30 and TRBJ2-3, the full variable domain reads SQTIHQWPATLVQPVGSPLSLECTVEGTSNPNLYWYRQAAGRGLQLLFYSVGIGQISSEVPQNLSASRPQDRQFILSSKKLLLSDSGFYLCAWSVKGGRATDTQYFGPGTRLTVL.

This clone was found many times. DNA of the CDR3: TGCGCCAGCAGCCAAGAGAGCGGGAGTGAGACCCAGTACTTC. Translating gives CASSQESGSETQYF. The gene calls are TRBV4-3 and TRBJ2-5; TRBD2 matches 8 bases. Losses at the gene ends were 0 bases for V and 5 bases for J; bases not matched to a gene: 2. CDR3 size: 14 residues. CDR1 and CDR2 from the germline V gene are LGHNA and YSLEER.

The chain links TRBV13 to TRBJ1-1; TRBD1 might be the D (5 bases). The ends were cut back, 2 bases at V and 10 bases at J, with 11 bases in the middle. The CDR3 runs 12 residues. Germline V gene lookup returns CDR1 PRHDT and CDR2 FYEKMQ (reference sequence). The CDR3 reads CASSLQGSGAFF. CDR3 bases: TGTGCCAGCAGCTTACAGGGTTCGGGAGCTTTCTTT.

The V gene is TRBV5-4, the J gene TRBJ1-1, with no clear D. Germline loops: CDR1 SGHNT, CDR2 YYREEE (reference sequence). V was cut by 0 bases and J by 1 base, with 4 bases left in between. The CDR3 sequence is 13 residues long. The chain's CDR3 is CASSLARNTEAFF. The CDR3, as DNA: TGTGCCAGCAGCTTGGCTAGGAACACTGAAGCTTTCTTT. Based on the CDR3 plus reference TRBV5-4 and TRBJ1-1, the full variable domain is ETGVTQSPTHLIKTRGQQVTLRCSSQSGHNTVSWYQQALGQGPQFIFQYYREEENGRGNFPPRFSGLQFPNYSSELNVNALELDDSALYLCASSLARNTEAFFGQGTRLTVV.

The chain uses TRBV21-1 and TRBJ2-1; the table names TRBD1, a call not compared with the DNA. TRBV21-1 is a known pseudogene. The CDR3 length is 22 residues. The CDR3: CASSKVTPGHLMRVSSYNEQFF. The DNA for the CDR3 is TGTGCCAGCAGCAAAGTGACCCCGGGACACCTGATGAGGGTGAGCTCCTACAATGAGCAGTTCTTC.

The table lists this clone with a few counts. The rearrangement links TRBV6-1 to TRBJ2-1, with TRBD2 matching over 7 bases. The CDR3 spans 15 residues. V gave up 2 bases and J gave up 7 bases; unmatched junction bases: 8. Germline CDR1 MNHNS, CDR2 SASEGT. The CDR3 region is CASSETGEGWNEQFF. CDR3 DNA: TGTGCCAGCAGTGAAACCGGGGAGGGGTGGAATGAGCAGTTCTTC.

V and J are TRBV3-1 (or the pseudogene TRBV3-2) and TRBJ1-5; weak D call: TRBD1 (5 bases). Trimming took 4 bases from V and 1 from J, leaving 20 bases between them. Germline loops: CDR1 LGHDT, CDR2 YNNKEL (reference sequence). CDR3 length: 18 amino acids. The CDR3 protein is CASSPHPGQGGSNQPQHF. The CDR3 DNA reads TGTGCCAGCAGCCCACACCCTGGGCAGGGTGGGAGCAATCAGCCCCAGCATTTT.

The V gene is TRBV19, the J gene TRBJ2-5; D unresolved. Germline CDR1 reads LNHDA; CDR2 reads SQIVND (reference sequence). V was trimmed by 3 bases and J by 5 bases, leaving 10 bases between them. The CDR3 is made up of 13 amino acids. The CDR3: CASSMGRRETQYF. As DNA, the CDR3 is TGTGCCAGTAGTATGGGTAGGCGGGAGACCCAGTACTTC. The complete variable domain, with remaining parts taken from reference TRBV19 and TRBJ2-5, reads DGGITQSPKYLFRKEGQNVTLSCEQNLNHDAMYWYRQDPGQGLRLIYYSQIVNDFQKGDIAEGYSVSREKKESFPLTVTSAQKNPTAFYLCASSMGRRETQYFGPGTRLLVL.